This TCR beta chain was identified in a study of PD-1 blockade in classical Hodgkin lymphoma (TCRdb year 2020). With regard to the full study: Nivolumab dosing was 3 mg/kg intravenously every 2 weeks, continuing until either disease progression or unacceptable toxicity. The study used TCR beta sequencing and CyTOF to define a peripheral blood immune signature of response to PD-1 blockade in classical Hodgkin lymphoma. Overall study outcomes, separate from this receptor: Baseline TCR diversity was reported to be lower in newly diagnosed patients than in healthy donors, and even lower in relapsed/refractory patients. Patients starting nivolumab less than 1 year after ASCT had lower diversity and were excluded from later analyses to avoid confounding by immune reconstitution. Trial patients achieving complete response had baseline diversity similar to newly diagnosed patients, whereas partial responders and progressors had significantly lower diversity. CD4+ but not CD8+ TCR diversity rose significantly by C4D1 (p=0.0027 vs p=0.16), most apparent in complete responders (p=0.02). Only a single clinical trial cohort was studied, and what caused the repertoire differences, possibly disease activity or prior therapy, remained undefined.

Remarks on this clone: No antigen is known for it. Per-base quality was not reported, and no clone a single base away is much larger than it. Distinct nucleotide sequences in the sample also encode this CDR3.

Genomic DNA was isolated using the Qiagen DNeasy kit from unsorted PBMCs as well as from negatively selected CD4+ and CD8+ fractions. Using primers that anneal to V and J segments, immunoSEQ multiplex PCR amplified the TCR beta CDR3 regions. A synthetic immune receptor repertoire was used to minimize amplification bias, and remaining bias was computationally removed after sequencing. The paper's processing steps were these. Custom Python scripts were used to quantify repertoire diversity as the Shannon entropy index. Unsorted, CD4+ and CD8+ repertoires were analyzed separately, except for combined analyses in which CD4+ and CD8+ sequences were merged in silico. A clone was considered expanded if an increase in frequency of at least 2-fold after treatment relative to C1D1 was found, and a pseudocount of 0.5 was applied to clones undetected at baseline. Singleton clones were defined as clones with 0 or 1 copy at C1D1, and non-singleton clones were defined as clones with 2 or more copies. Clones expanded in unsorted samples were labelled as CD4+, CD8+ or unknown by matching protein sequences in sorted samples from the same patient. Wilcoxon tests on paired samples were used to test changes in diversity from C1D1 to C4D1. TCRdb re-hosts the immuneACCESS table, in-frame sequences only. Its copies lack some clones; in the studies checked, an unresolved V gene accounts for under half of them, and the cause for the rest is not known. The V and J calls and clone size come from that table; D and trimming were worked out from the DNA. Recorded for this sample are 20,000 to 25,000 clones; about 86% of them occurred a single time. The ten most abundant clones make up around 19% of the sample.

What this sample's time point label stands for: cycle 2 day 1 (C2D1) of nivolumab. Relapse after autologous stem cell transplantation had occurred in all trial patients, and cohorts A, B and C were distinguished by prior brentuximab vedotin exposure. A total of 56 patients with relapsed/refractory classical Hodgkin lymphoma made up the trial cohort, and each patient's best overall response was complete response, partial response or progressive disease. In the multi-cohort phase II CheckMate 205 trial, trial patients received single-agent nivolumab. An independent review committee assessed best overall response by applying the 2007 International Working Group response criteria. Trial PBMCs were obtained immediately prior to nivolumab initiation (C1D1) and on therapy at cycle 2 day 1 and cycle 4 day 1. Peripheral blood was collected in 8 mL Vacutainer Cell Preparation Tubes, from which PBMCs were isolated by centrifugation and then cryopreserved.

The junction carries 9 bases between V and J, which are trimmed by 3 bases and 1 base respectively. The germline V gene (reference sequence) specifies MNHNY as CDR1 and SVGAGI as CDR2. The CDR3 runs 14 residues from the cysteine to the phenylalanine. Left in the record is the CDR3 DNA by itself, 42 bases read in frame from the first base. Sequences were derived from peripheral blood mononuclear cells (PBMCs), sampled before the second cycle of nivolumab. This clonotype was sampled from a human donor with classical Hodgkin lymphoma. The chain was built from TRBV6-6 and TRBJ2-5; 6 matching bases give a weak D call of TRBD2. CDR3 protein: CASSYGRGQETQYF. Read as DNA, the sequence is TGTGCCAGCAGTTATGGGCGGGGCCAAGAGACCCAGTACTTC.